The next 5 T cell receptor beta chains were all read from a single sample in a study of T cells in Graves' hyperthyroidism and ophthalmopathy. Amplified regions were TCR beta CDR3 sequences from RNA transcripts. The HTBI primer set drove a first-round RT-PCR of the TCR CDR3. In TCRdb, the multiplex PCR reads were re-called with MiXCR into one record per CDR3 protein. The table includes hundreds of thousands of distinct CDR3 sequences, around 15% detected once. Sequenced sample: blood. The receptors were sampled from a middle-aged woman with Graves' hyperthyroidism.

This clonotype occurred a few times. CDR3 residues: CSARERAANEKLFF. As DNA, the CDR3 is TGCAGTGCTAGAGAAAGGGCGGCTAATGAAAAACTGTTTTTT. The V and J genes are TRBV20-1 and TRBJ1-4; D ambiguous. CDR3 length: 14 amino acids. Trimming stripped 0 bases from V and 3 bases from J, with 8 bases between. Per germline, CDR1 DFQATT and CDR2 SNEGSKA (reference sequence).

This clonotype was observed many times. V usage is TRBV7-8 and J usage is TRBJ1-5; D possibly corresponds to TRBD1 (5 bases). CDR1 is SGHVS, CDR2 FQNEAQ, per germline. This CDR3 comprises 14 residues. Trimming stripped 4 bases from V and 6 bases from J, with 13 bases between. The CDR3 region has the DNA TGTGCCAGCAGCTCCGCAGGGTACGGTCAGCCCCAGCATTTT. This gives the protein CASSSAGYGQPQHF.

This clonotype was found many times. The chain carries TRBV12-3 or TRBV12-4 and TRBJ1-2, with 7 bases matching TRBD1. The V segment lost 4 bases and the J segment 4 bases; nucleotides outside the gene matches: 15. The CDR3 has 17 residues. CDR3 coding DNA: TGTGCCAGCAGTTCCTCCTCGGGGGGGACAGCAACCTATGGCTACACCTTC. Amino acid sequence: CASSSSSGGTATYGYTF.

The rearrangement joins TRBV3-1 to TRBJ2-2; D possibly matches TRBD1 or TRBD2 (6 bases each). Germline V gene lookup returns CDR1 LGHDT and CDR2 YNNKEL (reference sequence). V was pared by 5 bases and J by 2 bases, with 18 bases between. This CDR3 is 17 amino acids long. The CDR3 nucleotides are TGTGCCAGCAGCATGCTCTCGGGGGCGGGTAACACCGGGGAGCTGTTTTTT. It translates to CASSMLSGAGNTGELFF.

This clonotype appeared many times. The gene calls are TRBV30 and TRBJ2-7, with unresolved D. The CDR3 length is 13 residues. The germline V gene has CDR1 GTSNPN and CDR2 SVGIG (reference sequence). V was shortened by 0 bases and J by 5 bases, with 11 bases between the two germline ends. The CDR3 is CAWSVTARNEQYF. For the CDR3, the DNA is TGTGCCTGGAGTGTCACAGCCCGAAACGAGCAGTACTTC.